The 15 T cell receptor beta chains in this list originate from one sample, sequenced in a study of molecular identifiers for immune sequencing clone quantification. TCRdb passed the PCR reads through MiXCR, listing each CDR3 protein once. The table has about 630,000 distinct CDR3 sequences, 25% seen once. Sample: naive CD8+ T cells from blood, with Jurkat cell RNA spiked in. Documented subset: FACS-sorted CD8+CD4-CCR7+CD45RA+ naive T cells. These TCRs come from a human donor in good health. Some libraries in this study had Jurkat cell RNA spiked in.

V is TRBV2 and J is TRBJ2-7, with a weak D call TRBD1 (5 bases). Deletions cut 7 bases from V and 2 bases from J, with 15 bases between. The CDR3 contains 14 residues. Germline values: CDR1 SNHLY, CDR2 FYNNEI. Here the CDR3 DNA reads TGTGCCAGCATGGAAGGGGTACTACCCTACGAGCAGTACTTC. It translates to CASMEGVLPYEQYF.

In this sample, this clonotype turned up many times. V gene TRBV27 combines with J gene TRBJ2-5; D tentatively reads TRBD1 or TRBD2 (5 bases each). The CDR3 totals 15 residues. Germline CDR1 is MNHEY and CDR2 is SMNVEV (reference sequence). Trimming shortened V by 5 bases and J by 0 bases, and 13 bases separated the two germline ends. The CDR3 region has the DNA TGTGCCAGCAGTCCGGGACCGATGTACCAAGAGACCCAGTACTTC. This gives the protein CASSPGPMYQETQYF.

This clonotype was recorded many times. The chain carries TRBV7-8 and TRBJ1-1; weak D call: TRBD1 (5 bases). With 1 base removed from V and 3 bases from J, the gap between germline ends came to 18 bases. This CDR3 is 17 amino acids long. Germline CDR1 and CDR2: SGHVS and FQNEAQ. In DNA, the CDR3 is TGTGCCAGCAGCTTAGGGTTAGGAAAAGCAGGGTACACTGAAGCTTTCTTT. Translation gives CASSLGLGKAGYTEAFF. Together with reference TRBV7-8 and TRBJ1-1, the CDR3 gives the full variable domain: GAGVSQSPRYKVAKRGQDVALRCDPISGHVSLFWYQQALGQGPEFLTYFQNEAQLDKSGLPSDRFFAERPEGSVSTLKIQRTQQEDSAVYLCASSLGLGKAGYTEAFFGQGTRLTVV.

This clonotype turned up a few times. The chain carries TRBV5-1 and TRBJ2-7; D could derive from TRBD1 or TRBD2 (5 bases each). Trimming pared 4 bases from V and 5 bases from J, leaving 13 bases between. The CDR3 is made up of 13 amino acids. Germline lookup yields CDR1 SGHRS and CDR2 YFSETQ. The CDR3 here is CASSAIGDHEQYF. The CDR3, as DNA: TGCGCCAGCAGCGCCATTGGGGACCACGAGCAGTACTTC.

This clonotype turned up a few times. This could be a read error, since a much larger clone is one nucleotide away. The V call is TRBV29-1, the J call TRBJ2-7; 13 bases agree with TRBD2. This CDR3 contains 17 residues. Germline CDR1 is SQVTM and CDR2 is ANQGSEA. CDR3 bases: TGCAGCGTTGAAGATTGGACTAGCGGGGGATCTGGAGGGGAGCGGTACTTC. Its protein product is CSVEDWTSGGSGGERYF.

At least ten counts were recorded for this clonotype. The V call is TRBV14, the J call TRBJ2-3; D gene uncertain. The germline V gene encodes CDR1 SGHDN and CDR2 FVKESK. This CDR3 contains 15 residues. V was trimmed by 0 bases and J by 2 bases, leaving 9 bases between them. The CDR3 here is CASSQDRAYTDTQYF. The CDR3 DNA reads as TGTGCCAGCAGCCAAGATCGGGCCTACACAGATACGCAGTATTTT.

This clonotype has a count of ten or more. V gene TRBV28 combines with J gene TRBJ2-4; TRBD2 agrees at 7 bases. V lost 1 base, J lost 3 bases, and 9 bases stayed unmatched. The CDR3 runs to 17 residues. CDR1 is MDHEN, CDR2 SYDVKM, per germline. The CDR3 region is CASSLYASGVVKNIQYF. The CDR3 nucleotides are TGTGCCAGCAGTTTATATGCCAGCGGGGTGGTCAAAAACATTCAGTACTTC. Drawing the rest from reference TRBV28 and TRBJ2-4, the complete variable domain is DVKVTQSSRYLVKRTGEKVFLECVQDMDHENMFWYRQDPGLGLRLIYFSYDVKMKEKGDIPEGYSVSREKKERFSLILESASTNQTSMYLCASSLYASGVVKNIQYFGAGTRLSVL.

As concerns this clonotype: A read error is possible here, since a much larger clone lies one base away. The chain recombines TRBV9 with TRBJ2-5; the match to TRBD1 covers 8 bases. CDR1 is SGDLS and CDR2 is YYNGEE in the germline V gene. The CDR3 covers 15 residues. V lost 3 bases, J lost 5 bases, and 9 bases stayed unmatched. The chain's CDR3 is CASSDGQGPMETQYF. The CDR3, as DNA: TGTGCCAGCAGCGACGGACAGGGTCCTATGGAGACCCAGTACTTC.

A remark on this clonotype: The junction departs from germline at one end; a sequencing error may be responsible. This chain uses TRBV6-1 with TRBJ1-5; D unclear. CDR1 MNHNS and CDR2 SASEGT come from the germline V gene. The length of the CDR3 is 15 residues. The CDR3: CASGDLWQADQPQHF. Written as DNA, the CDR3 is TGTGCCAGCGGTGATTTATGGCAAGCCGATCAGCCCCAGCATTTT.

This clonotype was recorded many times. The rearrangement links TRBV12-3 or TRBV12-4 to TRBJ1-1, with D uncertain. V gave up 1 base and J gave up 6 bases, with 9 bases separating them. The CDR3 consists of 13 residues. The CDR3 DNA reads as TGTGCCAGCAGTTTAGTGTGGGGATCTGAAGCTTTCTTT. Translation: CASSLVWGSEAFF.

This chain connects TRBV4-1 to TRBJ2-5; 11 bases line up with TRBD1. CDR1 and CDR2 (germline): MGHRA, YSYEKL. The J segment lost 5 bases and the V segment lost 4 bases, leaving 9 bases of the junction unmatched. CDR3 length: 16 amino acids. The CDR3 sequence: CASSPRTGGLVETQYF. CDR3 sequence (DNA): TGCGCCAGCAGCCCCCGGACAGGGGGCTTGGTGGAGACCCAGTACTTC.

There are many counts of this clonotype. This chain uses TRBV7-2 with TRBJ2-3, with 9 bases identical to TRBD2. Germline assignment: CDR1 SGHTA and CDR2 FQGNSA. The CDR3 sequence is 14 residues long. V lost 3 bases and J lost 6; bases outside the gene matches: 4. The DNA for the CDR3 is TGTGCCAGCAGCTTCGCGGGAGGGCCCGATACGCAGTATTTT. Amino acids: CASSFAGGPDTQYF. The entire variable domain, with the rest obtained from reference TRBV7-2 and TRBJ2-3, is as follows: GAGVSQSPSNKVTEKGKDVELRCDPISGHTALYWYRQSLGQGLEFLIYFQGNSAPDKSGLPSDRFSAERTGGSVSTLTIQRTQQEDSAVYLCASSFAGGPDTQYFGPGTRLTVL.

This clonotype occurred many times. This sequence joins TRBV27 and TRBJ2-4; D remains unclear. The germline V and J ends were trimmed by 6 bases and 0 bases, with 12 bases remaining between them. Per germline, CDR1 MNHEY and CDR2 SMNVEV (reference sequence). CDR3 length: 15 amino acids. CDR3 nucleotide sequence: TGTGCCAGCAGGGCTGGGCTACTAGCCAAAAACATTCAGTACTTC. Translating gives CASRAGLLAKNIQYF.

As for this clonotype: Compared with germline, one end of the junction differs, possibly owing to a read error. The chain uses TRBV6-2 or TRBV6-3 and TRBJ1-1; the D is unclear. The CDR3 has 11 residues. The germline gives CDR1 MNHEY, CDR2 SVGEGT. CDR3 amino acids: CASSPSTAAFF. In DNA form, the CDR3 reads TGTGCCAGCAGCCCATCCACTGCAGCTTTCTTT.

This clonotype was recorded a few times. CDR3: CASSWGHEQFF. In DNA, the CDR3 is TGTGCCAGCAGTTGGGGGCATGAGCAGTTCTTC. The chain joins TRBV27 to TRBJ2-1; possibly TRBD1 for D (6 bases). The CDR3 is 11 residues long. V gave up 4 bases and J gave up 8 bases, with 6 bases separating them. Looked up from germline, CDR1 is MNHEY and CDR2 is SMNVEV (reference sequence).